What follows are 14 T cell receptor beta chains derived from one specimen sequenced in a study of blood T cell repertoires in COVID-19 (TCRdb year 2020). Library generation was performed with the immunoSEQ multiplex PCR assay. The table was pulled from immuneACCESS by TCRdb, which kept in-frame rearrangements only. Such tables lose some clones; where checked, under half of the loss comes from unresolved V genes, and the rest has no known cause. Present in this sample are roughly 280,000 clones, 75% to 90% of which were seen just once. Clones ranked in the top ten supply 2.2% of the sample. The sequenced material came from peripheral blood. These TCRs come from a woman aged 45-65 years who had recovered from COVID-19.

V and J are TRBV9 and TRBJ1-4; no firm D call. Between the trimmed V and J ends, which lost 3 bases and 5 bases, there was a span of 14 bases. CDR1 is SGDLS and CDR2 is YYNGEE in the germline V gene. The CDR3 spans 15 residues. The CDR3 region has the DNA TGTGCCAGCAGCGGAGGAGGAGATTACAATGAAAAACTGTTTTTT. This encodes CASSGGGDYNEKLFF.

The V and J genes are TRBV5-1 and TRBJ1-2; 10 nucleotides align to TRBD1. Germline CDR1 SGHRS, CDR2 YFSETQ. The CDR3 runs 15 residues. V dropped 2 bases and J dropped 3; count of bases not matched to a gene: 4. The CDR3 bases are TGCGCCAGCAGCTTAACGACAGGGGGCGACTATGGCTACACCTTC. It yields the protein CASSLTTGGDYGYTF.

The chain is built from TRBV3-1 (or the pseudogene TRBV3-2) and TRBJ2-7; D is unclear. V lost 1 base and J 3 bases, leaving 22 bases between the germline ends. The CDR3 is 18 residues long. Germline CDR1 reads LGHDT; CDR2 reads YNNKEL (reference sequence). CDR3 nucleotide sequence: TGTGCCAGCAGCCAAGTAGTACTGTCTCAACGGTCAGGCTACGAGCAGTACTTC. The encoded protein is CASSQVVLSQRSGYEQYF.

The chain uses TRBV6-1 and TRBJ2-7; 7 bases map to TRBD2. CDR1 and CDR2 from the germline V gene are MNHNS and SASEGT. The V segment lost 0 bases and the J segment 4 bases; nucleotides outside the gene matches: 15. The CDR3 is 18 amino acids. CDR3 protein: CASSEAGGPGLLPYEQYF. The DNA of the CDR3 is TGTGCCAGCAGTGAAGCGGGTGGCCCGGGACTACTCCCTTACGAGCAGTACTTC.

This clone was found a few times. The gene calls are TRBV6-5 and TRBJ2-3, with 8 nucleotides matching TRBD2. Germline lookup yields CDR1 MNHEY and CDR2 SVGAGI. J gave up 8 bases and V 0 bases, and 4 bases lay outside the gene matches. The CDR3 contains 14 residues. CDR3 nucleotide sequence: TGTGCCAGCAGTTACTCTAGCGGGGAGGGTACGCAGTATTTT. Residues: CASSYSSGEGTQYF.

The chain combines TRBV13 with TRBJ2-7, with D perhaps TRBD2 (6 bases). From germline, CDR1 is PRHDT and CDR2 FYEKMQ (reference sequence). CDR3 length: 16 residues. With 8 bases removed from V and 5 bases from J, the gap between germline ends came to 25 bases. The CDR3 DNA reads TGTGCCAGCCAATGGGTCGGGAGTCTTAAGGGCGACGAGCAGTACTTC. It specifies CASQWVGSLKGDEQYF.

This sequence joins TRBV4-2 and TRBJ2-5, with TRBD2 identical over 10 bases. The germline gives CDR1 LGHNA, CDR2 YNFKEQ. With V trimmed by 0 bases and J by 5 bases, 9 bases remained unmatched. The CDR3 has 17 residues. CDR3: CASSQDRLAGVLETQYF. CDR3 sequence (DNA): TGTGCCAGCAGCCAAGATCGCCTAGCGGGAGTTTTGGAGACCCAGTACTTC.

The J gene is TRBJ2-1, the V gene TRBV3-1 (or the pseudogene TRBV3-2); 12 positions agree with TRBD2. The CDR3 has 16 amino acids. Per germline, CDR1 LGHDT and CDR2 YNNKEL (reference sequence). J was trimmed by 2 bases and V by 4 bases; bases with no gene match: 3. The CDR3 coding sequence is TGTGCCAGCAGCCCCTGGACTAGCGGGACCTACAATGAGCAGTTCTTC. Protein: CASSPWTSGTYNEQFF.

This clone was seen a handful of times. The genes are TRBV18 and TRBJ2-1; no reliable D call. V shed 6 bases and J shed 7 bases, with 19 bases lying between them. Germline V CDR1 and CDR2: KGHSH, LQKENI. The CDR3 extends over 15 amino acids. CDR3 loop: CASSSDRFSINEQFF. The CDR3 DNA follows: TGTGCCAGCTCTTCCGATCGGTTTAGTATAAATGAGCAGTTCTTC.

The chain uses TRBV14 and TRBJ2-3; 9 bases align to TRBD1. The ends lost 0 bases at V and 2 bases at J; junction bases unmatched: 6. Germline V gene lookup returns CDR1 SGHDN and CDR2 FVKESK. This CDR3 is 17 amino acids long. This CDR3 is CASSQDGTGGVTDTQYF. The CDR3 nucleotides read TGTGCCAGCAGCCAAGATGGTACAGGGGGCGTCACAGATACGCAGTATTTT.

The chain links TRBV6-5 to TRBJ2-1, with a weak D call TRBD2 (5 bases). Germline loops: CDR1 MNHEY, CDR2 SVGAGI. There are 14 residues in the CDR3. Trimming left V 2 bases short and J 9 bases short, with 14 bases between. The DNA for the CDR3 is TGTGCCAGCAGTTACGGGAGTGACGTGATTGAGCAGTTCTTC. Translating gives CASSYGSDVIEQFF.

V is TRBV4-2 and J is TRBJ1-1, with D possibly TRBD1 on 6 matching bases. The CDR3 extends over 15 amino acids. Germline CDR1 is LGHNA and CDR2 is YNFKEQ. Trimming removed 0 bases from V and 5 bases from J, with 13 bases in between. The CDR3 sequence: CASSQEGGARTEAFF. The CDR3 DNA sequence: TGTGCCAGCAGCCAAGAAGGGGGGGCTCGGACTGAAGCTTTCTTT.

The CDR3 region is CASSSGQSYGYTF. The CDR3 coding sequence is TGTGCCAGCAGTTCCGGACAGAGCTATGGCTACACCTTC. The chain couples TRBV28 to TRBJ1-2, with a tentative D call TRBD1 (6 bases). Germline V lookup: CDR1 MDHEN, CDR2 SYDVKM. CDR3 length equals 13 residues. V was clipped by 4 bases and J by 4 bases, with 10 bases between them.

The genes are TRBV4-2 and TRBJ2-7; 11 bases align to TRBD2. CDR3 length: 19 residues. Germline CDR1 is LGHNA and CDR2 is YNFKEQ. V lost 3 bases and J lost 0; bases outside the gene matches: 13. The DNA of the CDR3 is TGTGCCAGCAGCCAGGGAAGTGGTAGCGGGAGGGTGAGCTCCTACGAGCAGTACTTC. This sequence encodes CASSQGSGSGRVSSYEQYF.